The 23 T cell receptor beta chains listed next were all sequenced from one sample in a study of blood T cell repertoires in COVID-19. Clones were sequenced by immunoSEQ multiplex PCR, and TCRdb holds only the in-frame ones, with some missing. The table has more than 95,000 clones, over 70% seen once; the top ten hold around 4%. Material: peripheral blood. These receptors were taken from a man aged 60 to 69 with acute or convalescent COVID-19.

The rearrangement joins TRBV19 to TRBJ1-5, with 9 bases that match TRBD1. The CDR3 has 16 amino acids. Per the germline V gene, CDR1 is LNHDA and CDR2 is SQIVND (reference sequence). J was trimmed by 0 bases and V by 6 bases; bases with no gene match: 6. CDR3 protein: CASRGQGKVSNQPQHF. The CDR3 DNA sequence: TGTGCCAGTAGGGGACAGGGAAAAGTTAGCAATCAGCCCCAGCATTTT.

This clone was seen only once. The V gene is TRBV4-3, the J gene TRBJ2-3, with D hard to call. CDR3 size: 14 residues. Germline values: CDR1 LGHNA, CDR2 YSLEER. V lost 4 bases, J lost 2 bases, and 10 bases lay in between. The CDR3 DNA follows: TGCGCCAGCAGCCCGGTCACCCTCACAGATACGCAGTATTTT. Translated: CASSPVTLTDTQYF.

The chain is built from TRBV5-4 and TRBJ2-2; no definite D call. Trimming removed 1 base at V and 7 bases at J, with 8 bases between. Germline V gene lookup returns CDR1 SGHNT and CDR2 YYREEE (reference sequence). CDR3 length equals 13 residues. CDR3 residues: CASSLTGGGELFF. CDR3 in DNA: TGTGCCAGCAGCTTGACCGGCGGCGGGGAGCTGTTTTTT.

The V call is TRBV19, the J call TRBJ1-2, with 8 bases lining up with TRBD1. This CDR3 comprises 14 residues. The trim removed 4 bases at V and 4 bases at J, leaving 5 bases unmatched. Germline CDR1 is LNHDA and CDR2 is SQIVND (reference sequence). CDR3 sequence: CASSTTGEGYGYTF. The CDR3, as DNA: TGTGCCAGTAGTACGACAGGGGAAGGCTATGGCTACACCTTC.

The genes are TRBV30 and TRBJ2-1; 7 bases are shared with TRBD2. V lost 4 bases, J lost 4 bases, and 1 base stayed unmatched. This CDR3 has 12 amino acids. The germline CDR1 and CDR2 sequences are GTSNPN and SVGIG (reference sequence). The CDR3 sequence is CAWTGGYNEQFF. In nucleotides, the CDR3 is TGTGCCTGGACCGGGGGGTACAATGAGCAGTTCTTC.

This chain links TRBV30 with TRBJ1-5, with D perhaps matching TRBD1 (5 bases). The CDR3 consists of 16 residues. The germline V gene encodes CDR1 GTSNPN and CDR2 SVGIG (reference sequence). V was pared by 3 bases and J by 0 bases, with 15 bases between. CDR3 loop: CAWSRRAGTSNQPQHF. CDR3 DNA sequence: TGTGCCTGGAGCCGTAGGGCGGGGACTAGCAATCAGCCCCAGCATTTT.

The chain has TRBV6-5 and TRBJ1-4; D is unclear. CDR1 and CDR2 from the germline V gene are MNHEY and SVGAGI. The CDR3 is 15 amino acids. V lost 0 bases, J lost 4 bases, and 9 bases lay in between. CDR3 nucleotide sequence: TGTGCCAGCAGTTACTCGAGCCCCTTTAATGAAAAACTGTTTTTT. Amino acids: CASSYSSPFNEKLFF.

This chain uses TRBV19 with TRBJ1-1; D gene uncertain. The CDR3 sequence is 14 residues long. Trimming pared 8 bases from V and 1 base from J, leaving 14 bases between. The germline V gene encodes CDR1 LNHDA and CDR2 SQIVND (reference sequence). The CDR3 DNA sequence: TGTGCCAGTTTAGGCACAGAAACGAACACTGAAGCTTTCTTT. Its protein is CASLGTETNTEAFF.

The J gene is TRBJ2-7, the V gene TRBV6-5, with 7 bases fitting TRBD1. The J segment lost 1 base and the V segment lost 7 bases, leaving 10 bases of the junction unmatched. The CDR3 is 15 amino acids. Germline-derived CDR1 and CDR2 are MNHEY and SVGAGI. CDR3 sequence: CASKERTGLSYEQYF. Here the CDR3 DNA reads TGTGCCAGCAAGGAACGGACAGGCCTATCCTACGAGCAGTACTTC.

The J gene is TRBJ1-1, the V gene TRBV5-1; tentatively, D is TRBD1 (5 bases). The germline V gene has CDR1 SGHRS and CDR2 YFSETQ. V gave up 2 bases and J gave up 6 bases, with 17 bases separating them. There are 15 residues in the CDR3. The CDR3, as DNA: TGCGCCAGCAGCTTCGGAGACAGCCCCAACCCTGAAGCTTTCTTT. Protein sequence: CASSFGDSPNPEAFF.

This clone has only one observation. This chain links TRBV24-1 with TRBJ2-3; 7 nucleotides agree with TRBD1. V was clipped by 7 bases and J by 2 bases; unmatched bases: 11. Germline CDR1 reads KGHDR; CDR2 reads SFDVKD. The CDR3 runs to 16 residues. The CDR3 nucleotides read TGTGCCACCAGGAGTGGGGACGGGACAGCCACAGATACGCAGTATTTT. It is translated as CATRSGDGTATDTQYF.

This chain uses TRBV19 with TRBJ2-7, with 7 bases matching TRBD2. Trimming at V came to 9 bases and at J to 5 bases, leaving 13 bases not matched to a gene. Germline loops: CDR1 LNHDA, CDR2 SQIVND (reference sequence). The CDR3 consists of 14 residues. Here the CDR3 reads CASRPSGRVHEQYF. The CDR3 DNA reads as TGTGCCAGCCGACCCTCGGGGAGGGTACACGAGCAGTACTTC. Filled out from reference TRBV19 and TRBJ2-7, the complete variable domain reads DGGITQSPKYLFRKEGQNVTLSCEQNLNHDAMYWYRQDPGQGLRLIYYSQIVNDFQKGDIAEGYSVSREKKESFPLTVTSAQKNPTAFYLCASRPSGRVHEQYFGPGTRLTVT.

V and J are TRBV19 and TRBJ2-7; 9 bases fit TRBD1. V dropped 5 bases and J dropped 4; count of bases not matched to a gene: 9. From germline, CDR1 is LNHDA and CDR2 SQIVND (reference sequence). The CDR3 is made up of 15 amino acids. CDR3 coding DNA: TGTGCCAGTAGTCCCAGAGGACAGGGGAGATACGAGCAGTACTTC. This encodes CASSPRGQGRYEQYF.

The chain uses TRBV7-9 and TRBJ1-2, with D possibly TRBD1 on 5 matching bases. V gave up 1 base and J gave up 2 bases, with 11 bases separating them. The CDR3 contains 15 residues. Germline CDR1 is SEHNR and CDR2 is FQNEAQ (reference sequence). The chain's CDR3 is CASSLEGLNNYGYTF. As DNA, the CDR3 is TGTGCCAGCAGCTTAGAGGGACTCAACAACTATGGCTACACCTTC.

This clone has just a few counts. CDR3 protein: CATKGETNTEAFF. CDR3 sequence (DNA): TGTGCCACCAAGGGGGAAACGAACACTGAAGCTTTCTTT. The chain uses TRBV24-1 and TRBJ1-1; tentative D call: TRBD1 (6 bases). The CDR3 has 13 amino acids. V lost 8 bases to trimming and J lost 1 base, with 10 bases between them. CDR1 KGHDR and CDR2 SFDVKD come from the germline V gene.

The chain uses TRBV18 and TRBJ2-1, with a weak D call TRBD2 (6 bases). V lost 3 bases and J lost 4, with 16 bases in between. This CDR3 has 16 amino acids. The germline CDR1 and CDR2 sequences are KGHSH and LQKENI. CDR3 sequence reads: CASSPNSGVEYNEQFF. CDR3 bases: TGTGCCAGCTCACCTAACTCGGGGGTCGAGTACAATGAGCAGTTCTTC.

V usage is TRBV12-5 and J usage is TRBJ2-3, with TRBD1 matching over 7 bases. The germline gives CDR1 LGHNT, CDR2 FRNRAP. This CDR3 spans 14 amino acids. The J segment lost 2 bases and the V segment lost 7 bases, leaving 6 bases of the junction unmatched. As DNA, the CDR3 is TGTGCTAGTGCCCGGGACAGTTCCACAGATACGCAGTATTTT. It is translated as CASARDSSTDTQYF.

The chain combines TRBV19 with TRBJ1-2; D ambiguous. Trimming removed 4 bases from V and 8 bases from J, with 17 bases in between. CDR1 is LNHDA and CDR2 is SQIVND in the germline V gene (reference sequence). The length of the CDR3 is 14 residues. CDR3 residues: CASSNTIPGVGYTF. The DNA of the CDR3 is TGTGCCAGTAGTAATACCATTCCGGGAGTGGGCTACACCTTC.

V is TRBV11-3 and J is TRBJ1-1; the D gene is possibly TRBD1 (5 bases). V lost 3 bases, J lost 0 bases, and 8 bases lay in between. Germline V lookup: CDR1 SGHNT, CDR2 YENEEA. The length of the CDR3 is 14 residues. The CDR3 coding sequence is TGTGCCAGCAGCTTGACAGCCGTGAACACTGAAGCTTTCTTT. Protein sequence: CASSLTAVNTEAFF.

V usage is TRBV12-3 or TRBV12-4 and J usage is TRBJ2-5; D is perhaps TRBD1 (5 bases). Between the trimmed V and J ends, which lost 6 bases and 4 bases, there was a span of 12 bases. The CDR3 loop spans 13 amino acids. CDR3 in DNA: TGTGCCAGCAGGGCGACAGTTAGAGAGACCCAGTACTTC. This codes for CASRATVRETQYF.

This rearrangement joins TRBV19 to TRBJ1-1, with D perhaps matching TRBD1 (5 bases). The CDR3 has 15 residues. In germline, CDR1 is LNHDA, CDR2 SQIVND (reference sequence). V lost 5 bases and J 1 base, leaving 14 bases between the germline ends. The CDR3: CASSFARGGNTEAFF. CDR3 coding DNA: TGTGCCAGTAGTTTCGCCCGGGGGGGGAACACTGAAGCTTTCTTT.

V and J are TRBV6-6 and TRBJ2-4; 12 nucleotides match TRBD2. Germline loops: CDR1 MNHNY, CDR2 SVGAGI (reference sequence). The CDR3 spans 16 residues. Trimming cost V 4 bases and J 3 bases; bases outside gene matches: 4. CDR3 coding DNA: TGTGCCAGCAGTTCTAGCGGGAGGGTGGGCAAAAACATTCAGTACTTC. This codes for CASSSSGRVGKNIQYF.

The chain combines TRBV6-5 with TRBJ2-1; 9 nucleotides align to TRBD1. Losses at the gene ends were 7 bases for V and 5 bases for J; bases not matched to a gene: 6. The CDR3 loop spans 14 amino acids. The germline V gene encodes CDR1 MNHEY and CDR2 SVGAGI. The CDR3 protein is CASTPGTGNNEQFF. The CDR3 DNA is TGTGCCAGCACCCCCGGGACAGGGAACAATGAGCAGTTCTTC.